The subject of this entry is one T cell receptor beta chain. Its antigen is currently not known. No much larger clone is present one base from it, and per-base qualities are unavailable. The data were obtained in a study of spatial heterogeneity in lung cancer (dated by TCRdb to between 2018 and 2021). About the study as a whole: More beta-chain than alpha-chain transcripts were consistently detected, likely reflecting higher beta-chain transcript abundance. In the raw uncorrected reads, each unique combination of TCR and UMI appeared more than ten times on average. In non-small cell lung cancer, the study made a quantitative comparison of TCR alpha and beta repertoires among multiple tumor regions, matched nontumor lung and blood. Nonsynonymous mutation counts, determined by whole-exome sequencing of tumor tissue, were related to TCR repertoire features. At surgery, both alpha and beta chains were TCR-sequenced in some 220 tumor regions, about 64 matched nontumor lung samples and 56 PBMC samples.

The sample's time point label is to be understood as: sample taken at primary tumor resection. For TCR sequencing, whole RNA was extracted from tumor and nontumor lung tissue, or from cryopreserved PBMC samples, and no cell sorting was done. Donors were some 70 patients with early-stage, untreated non-small cell lung cancer from the lung TRACERx cohort. Only patients with enough RNA available from two or more tumor regions were chosen for TCR sequencing. General findings and caveats noted by the study authors: Ubiquitous expanded tumor TCRs were detected in blood more often at tumor resection than at routine follow-up. Additional single-cell paired TCR alpha and beta sequencing was considered necessary to confirm, at a functional level, the hypothesis that regional TCRs recognize regional mutations.

The library relied on 5' RACE. These reads were obtained on a NextSeq 500. In the TCR library protocol, a unique molecular identifier was attached to each TCR cDNA molecule so that PCR and sequencing errors could be corrected. Per the source publication's procedure: TCR identification, UMI-based error correction and CDR3 extraction were all carried out with Decombinator tools. TCRs above a frequency of 2 per 1,000, corresponding to the top 1% of the tumor frequency distribution, were defined as expanded. Renyi diversity was calculated using the R vegan package after each repertoire was subsampled 100 times to 5,000 TCRs. CDR3 similarity networks were constructed using string-kernel similarity of amino acid triplets, with links drawn between CDR3s whose pairwise similarity was above 0.82. The public sequencing data were trimmed at Q25 with fastp and processed into clonotypes with MiXCR by TCRdb, which kept only in-frame beta chains. Each entry is one CDR3 protein sequence, shown with its most common DNA and genes. These V and J calls derive from TCRdb rather than the authors' analysis. The sample profile shows roughly 79,000 distinct CDR3 sequences; over 9.5% of them were found once. 4.6% of the sample belongs to the ten largest clones.

The V end loses 4 bases and the J end loses 6 bases, and a stretch of 10 bases separates them. Reading from cysteine to phenylalanine, the CDR3 counts 12 amino acids. Of the read, only the CDR3 DNA is kept; its 36 bases are in frame from base 1. CDR1 and CDR2 were assigned from the germline V gene as SGHRS and YFSETQ. The sequencing used PBMCs, collected at surgery. This receptor was obtained from a male donor with early-stage non-small cell lung cancer. The chain is made from TRBV5-1 and TRBJ1-1, with the D gene uncertain. The DNA sequence is given as TGCGCCAGCAGCATACCCGGGCCTGAAGCTTTCTTT. Its product reads: CASSIPGPEAFF.